The present T cell receptor (beta chain) was sequenced within a study of T cells expressing NK-cell markers. Background on the study: Sorted CD3+CD56+NKG2C+, CD3+CD56+NKG2C- and CD3+CD56-NKG2C+ T cells supplied TCR beta repertoires.

Study-wide findings and caveats: One observes that, in several donors, these clonotypes were also the leading ones within the CD3+CD56-NKG2C+ fraction.

Concerning this clonotype itself: Its antigen is currently unknown.

Scientists made TCR beta cDNA using 5'RACE template switching with UMIs. TCRdb re-called the 5' RACE reads and gives one entry per CDR3 protein, without DNA. Found here are about 450,000 distinct CDR3 sequences; the top ten clones hold 7.3%. CDR3 length: 13 residues. J is TRBJ2-1 and V is TRBV12-3 or TRBV12-4; the TCRdb call, TRBD1, lacks DNA for checking. The material sequenced was blood T cells: a sorted CD56 or NKG2C T cell subset, CD4+ or CD8+ T cells, or bulk PBMC T cells (not recorded which). This clonotype originated in a woman between 18 and 69 years old in good health. The CDR3 is CASSYTGGVEQFF.